The present T cell receptor beta chain was sequenced within a study of a mutant IDH1 vaccine in newly diagnosed glioma. Time point here: baseline, week 1 (first vaccination visit). The treatment denotes: pre-vaccination baseline after standard-of-care therapy. Only in-frame clones appear in the TCRdb table, and some are missing; sequencing was by immunoSEQ multiplex PCR. This sample has about 92,000 clones, with approximately 83% found just once. The TCR comes from a woman aged 50 to 65 with glioma. The sequencing here drew on PBMCs, taken from a glioma patient treated with radiotherapy, temozolomide or both.

As DNA, the CDR3 is TGTGCCAGCAGTAATAGCGGCACAGATACGCAGTATTTT. This codes for CASSNSGTDTQYF. The gene calls are TRBV5-6 and TRBJ2-3; D perhaps matches TRBD2 (5 bases). V lost 5 bases and J lost 1, with 8 bases in between. Per the germline V gene, CDR1 is SGHDT and CDR2 is YYEEEE. The CDR3 totals 13 residues.